The 23 T cell receptor beta chains in this list originate from one sample, sequenced in a study of early T cells in non-severe SARS-CoV-2 infection. Via MiXCR, TCRdb re-called the 5' RACE reads, giving one row per CDR3 protein. This table holds roughly 29,000 distinct CDR3 sequences, about 4.5% found once. The specimen sequenced was whole blood. These TCRs come from an adult who was a healthcare worker with PCR-confirmed SARS-CoV-2 infection or an uninfected control (not recorded which).

The chain uses TRBV24-1 and TRBJ2-5; 8 bases fit TRBD2. The V and J ends lost 4 bases and 5 bases, in that order; junction bases with no gene match: 14. Germline values: CDR1 KGHDR, CDR2 SFDVKD. The CDR3 spans 17 residues. DNA of the CDR3: TGTGCCACCAGTGACACCCTGATACCAGCGGGAGTGGAGACCCAGTACTTC. This sequence encodes CATSDTLIPAGVETQYF.

The chain carries TRBV6-6 and TRBJ1-2; 7 nucleotides line up with TRBD1. Germline CDR1 is MNHNY and CDR2 is SVGAGI (reference sequence). There are 17 residues in the CDR3. V was clipped by 2 bases and J by 4 bases; unmatched bases: 13. CDR3 in DNA: TGTGCCAGCAGTTACCTAGTGACAGGGCCAAGTGTCTATGGCTACACCTTC. As protein: CASSYLVTGPSVYGYTF.

This clonotype was seen a handful of times. V is TRBV15 and J is TRBJ2-2; weak D call: TRBD2 (5 bases). Between the trimmed V and J ends, which lost 6 bases and 0 bases, there was a span of 17 bases. The CDR3 contains 17 residues. Per the germline V gene, CDR1 is LNHNV and CDR2 is YYDKDF (reference sequence). This chain's CDR3 is CATSELAQTTNTGELFF. CDR3 nucleotides: TGTGCCACCAGTGAATTAGCGCAAACTACGAACACCGGGGAGCTGTTTTTT.

At least ten counts were recorded for this clonotype. The chain is built from TRBV7-3 and TRBJ2-3; 10 nucleotides align to TRBD1. Germline V gene data show CDR1 as SGHTA and CDR2 as FQGTGA. The CDR3 is 14 residues long. V shed 3 bases and J 8 bases; nucleotides not matched to a gene: 5. This chain's CDR3 is CASSFGTGDGTQYF. CDR3 DNA sequence: TGTGCCAGCAGCTTCGGGACAGGGGACGGTACGCAGTATTTT.

This clonotype was counted ten times or more. The chain has TRBV5-1 and TRBJ1-2; D call uncertain. The V end lost 4 bases, the J end lost 0 bases, and 7 bases lay between the germline ends. CDR1 and CDR2 from the germline V gene are SGHRS and YFSETQ. The CDR3 length is 13 residues. The CDR3 DNA is TGCGCCAGCAGCCCGATTCCTAACTATGGCTACACCTTC. Residues: CASSPIPNYGYTF.

This clonotype occurred a few times. This chain uses TRBV3-1 with TRBJ2-3, with TRBD2 matching 7 bases. CDR1 LGHDT and CDR2 YNNKEL come from the germline V gene (reference sequence). Losses at the gene ends were 0 bases for V and 0 bases for J; bases not matched to a gene: 3. The CDR3 length is 16 residues. Here the CDR3 DNA reads TGTGCCAGCAGCCAAGATCGGCGGGGGAGCACAGATACGCAGTATTTT. Protein product: CASSQDRRGSTDTQYF.

This clonotype was picked up many times. This chain joins TRBV20-1 and TRBJ2-5; 10 positions agree with TRBD2. The germline V gene encodes CDR1 DFQATT and CDR2 SNEGSKA (reference sequence). This CDR3 is 13 amino acids long. Unmatched junction bases numbered 3, after V lost 5 bases and J lost 3 bases. For the CDR3, the DNA is TGCAGTGCTGGTAGCGGGAGGAAAGAGACCCAGTACTTC. Translated, it gives CSAGSGRKETQYF.

This clonotype has just a few counts. Mismatch with germline at one junction end may stem from a read error. The rearrangement joins TRBV18 to TRBJ2-1; D gene unclear. Germline CDR1 is KGHSH and CDR2 is LQKENI. CDR3 length: 18 residues. Written as DNA, the CDR3 is TGTGCCAGCTCACCACCATTTGGTACAAGAAACTCCTACGATGAGCAGTTCTTC. Its protein product is CASSPPFGTRNSYDEQFF.

This clonotype was found a few times. The chain uses TRBV5-1 and TRBJ2-5; D is unclear. The CDR3 length is 11 residues. Germline V gene data show CDR1 as SGHRS and CDR2 as YFSETQ. Trimming took off 2 bases at V and 4 bases at J, with 3 bases between the two ends. The CDR3 DNA reads TGCGCCAGCAGCTTTGGAGAGACCCAGTACTTC. Translation: CASSFGETQYF.

The sample holds many counts of this clonotype. The gene calls are TRBV27 and TRBJ1-2; 9 positions agree with TRBD1. This CDR3 spans 15 amino acids. CDR1 and CDR2 (germline): MNHEY, SMNVEV (reference sequence). V shed 6 bases and J 8 bases; nucleotides not matched to a gene: 13. Here the CDR3 DNA reads TGTGCCAGCAGCCGCCGGGACAGGGCGGGGAAGGGCTACACCTTC. Translating it yields CASSRRDRAGKGYTF.

This clonotype was recorded many times. The chain employs TRBV12-3 or TRBV12-4 and TRBJ1-5, with D possibly being TRBD1 (5 bases). The V end was cut by 4 bases, the J end by 5 bases, with 24 bases between. The CDR3 spans 18 residues. CDR3 protein: CASSSGVGGSEGHQPQHF. CDR3 in DNA: TGTGCCAGCAGTTCCGGGGTGGGGGGAAGTGAGGGCCATCAGCCCCAGCATTTT.

The table lists this clonotype with many counts. The gene calls are TRBV6-2 or TRBV6-3 and TRBJ2-1, with 13 bases that match TRBD2. The J segment lost 9 bases and the V segment lost 4 bases, leaving 15 bases of the junction unmatched. The germline V gene has CDR1 MNHEY and CDR2 SVGEGT. CDR3 length: 18 amino acids. CDR3 bases: TGTGCCAGCAGTTCTCACCGACCTACTAGCGGGAGGGCCACTGAGCAGTTCTTC. Protein: CASSSHRPTSGRATEQFF.

Only a few counts were recorded for this clonotype. The chain links TRBV5-1 to TRBJ1-2; a possible D gene is TRBD1 (6 bases). Germline V gene sequence: CDR1 SGHRS, CDR2 YFSETQ. Trimming stripped 4 bases from V and 9 bases from J, with 19 bases between. CDR3 length: 14 residues. Here the CDR3 DNA reads TGCGCCAGCAGCCAAGGACAGAGCTATGGTAGCTACACCTTC. It specifies CASSQGQSYGSYTF.

This clonotype was counted at least ten times. V gene TRBV12-3 or TRBV12-4 combines with J gene TRBJ1-2, with 8 bases identical to TRBD1. Unmatched junction bases numbered 4, after V lost 3 bases and J lost 7 bases. This CDR3 spans 13 amino acids. The CDR3 here is CASSFGTGRGYTF. CDR3 DNA: TGTGCCAGCAGTTTTGGGACAGGTCGTGGCTACACCTTC.

This clonotype has more than one count but fewer than ten. This chain uses TRBV7-9 with TRBJ2-5, with D perhaps TRBD1 (5 bases). The V end lost 6 bases, the J end lost 7 bases, and 18 bases lay between the germline ends. CDR1 is SEHNR, CDR2 FQNEAQ, per germline (reference sequence). The CDR3 has 14 amino acids. CDR3 in amino acids: CASSYSQGRLTQYF. Written as DNA, the CDR3 is TGTGCCAGCAGTTACTCTCAGGGCAGGCTGACCCAGTACTTC.

This clonotype was detected many times. J is TRBJ2-7 and V is TRBV6-9; no reliable D call. Germline CDR1 MNHGY, CDR2 SVAAGI. This CDR3 is built from 11 residues. Trimming stripped 5 bases from V and 5 bases from J, with 7 bases between. The CDR3 region is CASSRANEQYF. The DNA for the CDR3 is TGTGCCAGCAGTCGGGCAAACGAGCAGTACTTC.

This clonotype has at least ten counts. The V and J genes are TRBV11-2 and TRBJ2-1; 15 bases are shared with TRBD2. Losses at the gene ends were 5 bases for V and 5 bases for J; bases not matched to a gene: 4. The CDR3 covers 16 residues. Germline loops: CDR1 SGHAT, CDR2 FQNNGV. The chain's CDR3 is CASSRGLAGGNNEQFF. The CDR3, as DNA: TGTGCCAGCAGCCGGGGACTAGCGGGGGGCAACAATGAGCAGTTCTTC.

This clonotype was counted many times. V is TRBV7-9 and J is TRBJ1-1; TRBD1 is a possible D gene (6 bases). The CDR3 sequence is 14 residues long. Germline CDR1 is SEHNR and CDR2 is FQNEAQ (reference sequence). V lost 5 bases and J 4 bases, leaving 14 bases between the germline ends. The CDR3 DNA sequence: TGTGCCAGCAGCCCCCAGGGGAGTCTCACTGAAGCTTTCTTT. Translated, it gives CASSPQGSLTEAFF.

In its sample, this clonotype was seen many times. The chain recombines TRBV10-3 with TRBJ1-2; D is ambiguous. The germline V gene encodes CDR1 ENHRY and CDR2 SYGVKD. The V and J ends lost 10 bases and 1 base respectively, with 16 bases between them. CDR3 length: 14 residues. Here the CDR3 DNA reads TGTGCCACTAGACCCGCGACTAGTAACTATGGCTACACCTTC. Translated: CATRPATSNYGYTF.

This clonotype has ten or more counts. The chain uses TRBV12-2 and TRBJ2-7. TRBV12-2 is marked as a pseudogene. The CDR3 covers 15 residues. The chain's CDR3 is CASRLDELGFYEQYF. The DNA of the CDR3 is TGTGCAAGTCGCTTAGACGAATTAGGGTTTTACGAGCAGTACTTC.

The chain employs TRBV4-1 and TRBJ2-3; the D is unclear. The CDR3 spans 13 residues. CDR1 and CDR2 (germline): MGHRA, YSYEKL. The V gene lost 3 bases and the J gene lost 15 bases, with 19 bases spanning the gap. CDR3: CASSHIIKVRVYF. The CDR3 DNA sequence: TGCGCCAGCAGCCACATAATAAAAGTTAGGGTCTATTTT.

Ten or more counts support this clonotype. The chain employs TRBV7-6 and TRBJ2-2, with a weak D call TRBD1 (5 bases). V was shortened by 5 bases and J by 7 bases, with 11 bases between the two germline ends. Germline assignment: CDR1 SGHVS and CDR2 FNYEAQ. The length of the CDR3 is 13 residues. CDR3 coding DNA: TGTGCCAGCAGCCTAAGACAGTACGGGGAGCTGTTTTTT. Protein product: CASSLRQYGELFF.

In this sample, this clonotype turned up many times. This chain connects TRBV10-3 to TRBJ2-3; D unclear. The CDR3 contains 15 residues. V lost 1 base and J lost 6, with 14 bases in between. CDR1 and CDR2 (germline): ENHRY, SYGVKD. CDR3 sequence reads: CAISEWTASRDTQYF. The DNA for the CDR3 is TGTGCCATCAGTGAGTGGACCGCAAGTCGGGATACGCAGTATTTT.